Shown below are 6 T cell receptor beta chains from a single sample sequenced in a study of graft-versus-host responses after intestinal transplantation. These TCRs' antigens remain unknown. Repertoires were generated with immunoSEQ multiplex PCR, while TCRdb's copy carries only in-frame clones and drops some. The repertoire holds around 95,000 clones, with roughly 87% as singletons. Sequences were derived from unstimulated CD4+ T cells sorted from spleen or lymph node cells, sampled before transplant. Receptors originate from a human donor who was the organ donor for an intestinal transplant.

This clone was picked up one time. The V gene is TRBV6-1, the J gene TRBJ1-2; 7 nucleotides agree with TRBD1. Germline trimming cut 3 bases from V and 2 bases from J; bases unmatched to any gene: 3. Germline CDR1 and CDR2: MNHNS and SASEGT. The CDR3 has 14 residues. Here the CDR3 DNA reads TGTGCCAGCAGTGATATGACAGGGAACTATGGCTACACCTTC. Translated: CASSDMTGNYGYTF.

The rearrangement uses TRBV6-1 and TRBJ1-2; D uncertain. CDR1 is MNHNS, CDR2 SASEGT, per germline. The V gene lost 9 bases and the J gene lost 8 bases, with 10 bases spanning the gap. This CDR3 spans 10 amino acids. The CDR3 nucleotides are TGTGCCAGTCTCCAGGCCGGCTACACCTTC. This gives the protein CASLQAGYTF.

The rearrangement links TRBV6-1 to TRBJ1-2, with D possibly matching TRBD1 (5 bases). The CDR3 spans 13 residues. Trimming cost V 6 bases and J 4 bases, with 12 bases left between them. Germline V gene data show CDR1 as MNHNS and CDR2 as SASEGT. The CDR3 DNA follows: TGTGCCAGCAGCCTCAACGGGGCCTATGGCTACACCTTC. Residues: CASSLNGAYGYTF.

The chain employs TRBV7-2 and TRBJ1-2; D call uncertain. The length of the CDR3 is 16 residues. Germline CDR1 is SGHTA and CDR2 is FQGNSA. V lost 3 bases and J lost 4, with 18 bases in between. CDR3 in amino acids: CASSFEQTSISYGYTF. The CDR3 DNA reads TGTGCCAGCAGCTTTGAACAGACCTCCATCTCCTATGGCTACACCTTC.

V is TRBV19 and J is TRBJ1-5; D is perhaps TRBD1 (5 bases). Per germline, CDR1 LNHDA and CDR2 SQIVND (reference sequence). Trimming shortened V by 8 bases and J by 0 bases, and 11 bases separated the two germline ends. CDR3 length equals 14 residues. The CDR3 spells CASRRDPSNQPQHF. The CDR3 bases are TGTGCCAGTCGCAGGGACCCTAGCAATCAGCCCCAGCATTTT.

The V and J genes are TRBV30 and TRBJ2-4; 7 bases align to TRBD2. The V gene end was trimmed by 0 bases and the J gene end by 6 bases; junction bases not matched to a gene: 5. Germline CDR1 GTSNPN, CDR2 SVGIG (reference sequence). This CDR3 is built from 14 residues. The CDR3, as DNA: TGTGCCTGGAGTGTACCCGCGGGGGTAAACATTCAGTACTTC. This translates into CAWSVPAGVNIQYF.